The entry below describes one T cell receptor beta chain. The data were taken from a study of blood T cell repertoires in COVID-19. The wider study: The origin of the acute and convalescent COVID-19 samples was the United States, Italy and Spain. The analysed material was cDNA or gDNA that came from T cells, B-cell-depleted T cells, or PBMCs.

There are 13 residues in the CDR3. Per germline, CDR1 LGHNT and CDR2 FRNRAP. Deletions cut 1 base from V and 3 bases from J, with 6 bases between. Methods used by the authors: Amplification of reference gene primers was used by the study to estimate nucleated cell counts. Clones were sequenced by immunoSEQ multiplex PCR, and TCRdb holds only the in-frame ones, with some missing. Clone size and V and J calls were adopted from that table, with D and trimming inferred from the DNA. This sample carries fewer than 100,000 clones, around 80% of them seen once, and the ten largest clones take approximately 10%.

The TCR originated in a man aged 50-60 years with acute or convalescent COVID-19. Sequencing used peripheral blood. The rearrangement uses TRBV12-5 and TRBJ1-1; D is unresolved. CDR3 residues: CASGLGRDTEAFF. DNA for the CDR3: TGTGCTAGTGGTTTGGGGAGGGACACTGAAGCTTTCTTT.